This is a list of T cell receptor beta chains from one sample in a study of identical twins. A single record per CDR3 protein comes from TCRdb applying MiXCR to the 5' RACE reads. In the table there are 1.5 million to 2 million distinct CDR3 sequences, less than 40% of which are singletons. Sample: cord blood. These receptors were taken from a newborn girl in good health. The CDR3 runs from the conserved cysteine through the conserved F or W. Fields, in order: D gene, V gene, J gene, clone size, CDR3 protein, CDR3 DNA. The D gene is left open where the match is weak. Expanded clones get a size class; other rows say once, few or many, or leave the size out.

TRBD2	TRBV20-1	TRBJ2-1	.	CSARDAPKRESLRNEQFF	TGCAGTGCTAGAGATGCCCCCAAGCGGGAGTCCCTTCGCAATGAGCAGTTCTTC
.	TRBV28	TRBJ2-1	.	CASTSLEGPQLVYNEQFF	TGTGCCAGCACATCTTTAGAGGGCCCACAGCTTGTCTACAATGAGCAGTTCTTC
.	TRBV20-1	TRBJ2-7	.	CSGLIRPMYEQYF	TGCAGTGGGTTGATTCGGCCTATGTACGAGCAGTACTTC
.	TRBV6-1	TRBJ2-7	.	CAVEGRSSYEQYF	TGTGCCGTCGAGGGAAGGAGCTCCTACGAGCAGTACTTC
TRBD2	TRBV18	TRBJ2-3	.	CASSLTTSGVVGHTDTQYF	TGTGCCAGCTCATTGACGACTAGCGGGGTCGTGGGACACACGGATACGCAGTATTTT
.	TRBV6-5	TRBJ2-2	.	CASSYPATGELFF	TGTGCCAGCAGTTACCCAGCCACCGGGGAGCTGTTTTTT
TRBD1	TRBV12-3/TRBV12-4	TRBJ1-2	.	CASSHRGVILYGYTF	TGTGCCAGCAGTCACAGGGGGGTAATTTTATATGGCTACACCTTC
TRBD2	TRBV6-5	TRBJ2-3	few	CASSSDRPLAGEGTDTQYF	TGTGCCAGCAGTTCCGACCGACCTCTAGCGGGAGAAGGCACAGATACGCAGTATTTT
.	TRBV20-1	TRBJ2-7	.	CSARGRGHLDYEQYF	TGCAGTGCTAGAGGGAGGGGACACTTAGACTACGAGCAGTACTTC
.	TRBV19	TRBJ1-2	.	CASSLRKGGYGYTF	TGTGCCAGTAGCCTAAGAAAGGGTGGCTATGGCTACACCTTC
.	TRBV10-3	TRBJ2-1	.	CAISGPPPGTYNEQFF	TGTGCCATCAGTGGGCCACCTCCCGGGACCTACAATGAGCAGTTCTTC
.	TRBV12-5	TRBJ1-1	few	CASGLNLNTEAFF	TGTGCTAGTGGTTTGAATTTGAACACTGAAGCTTTCTTT
.	TRBV20-1	TRBJ1-2	once	CSARAGHNYGYAF	TGCAGTGCTAGAGCGGGACATAACTATGGCTACGCCTTC
TRBD1	TRBV12-3/TRBV12-4	TRBJ1-2	many	CASSPGDRSMGYTF	TGTGCCAGCAGTCCAGGGGACAGATCTATGGGCTACACCTTC
.	TRBV3-1	TRBJ1-6	.	CASSTGGQASPLHF	TGTGCCAGCAGCACGGGAGGCCAGGCTTCACCCCTCCACTTT
TRBD2	TRBV28	TRBJ2-1	.	CASRGITGLAGGEQFF	TGTGCCAGCAGAGGGATAACGGGACTAGCGGGAGGCGAGCAGTTCTTC
.	TRBV9	TRBJ1-2	.	CASSPRAIDNYGYTF	TGTGCCAGCAGCCCCCGGGCCATCGATAACTATGGCTACACCTTC
.	TRBV7-8	TRBJ2-3	few	CASSLALVPMDTQYF	TGTGCCAGCAGCTTAGCACTAGTCCCCATGGATACGCAGTATTTT
TRBD2	TRBV7-2	TRBJ2-1	.	CASSLQWLAGSYNEQFF	TGTGCCAGCAGTCTACAATGGCTAGCGGGGTCCTACAATGAGCAGTTCTTC
.	TRBV25-1	TRBJ2-3	.	CASSEPGHPTTDTQYF	TGTGCCAGCAGTGAACCAGGACATCCCACCACAGATACGCAGTATTTT
.	TRBV12-3/TRBV12-4	TRBJ2-7	few	CASSFGGSHTYEQYF	TGTGCCAGCAGTTTTGGGGGGTCCCATACCTACGAGCAGTACTTC
.	TRBV28	TRBJ2-5	.	CASSEPHGGETQYF	TGTGCCAGCAGCGAGCCCCATGGAGGAGAGACCCAGTACTTC
.	TRBV7-9	TRBJ1-1	few	CASSLGGEGGTEAFF	TGTGCCAGCAGCTTAGGTGGGGAGGGGGGGACTGAAGCTTTCTTT
.	TRBV20-1	TRBJ1-1	few	CSARHNRAPNTEAFF	TGCAGTGCTAGACACAACAGGGCCCCGAACACTGAAGCTTTCTTT
TRBD2	TRBV7-2	TRBJ2-7	.	CASSLVARTSSYEQYF	TGTGCCAGCAGCTTAGTAGCCCGGACTAGCTCCTACGAGCAGTACTTC
TRBD1	TRBV20-1	TRBJ1-2	.	CSARRQGGIYGYTF	TGCAGTGCTAGGAGACAGGGGGGAATCTATGGCTACACCTTC
TRBD1	TRBV12-3/TRBV12-4	TRBJ1-2	few	CASSLDFRDRVSGYTF	TGTGCCAGCAGTCTTGACTTCCGGGACAGGGTCTCTGGCTACACCTTC
TRBD1	TRBV6-6	TRBJ2-7	few	CASSYTRGQGLSYEQYF	TGTGCCAGCAGTTACACTCGGGGACAGGGCCTCTCCTACGAGCAGTACTTC
.	TRBV12-3/TRBV12-4	TRBJ1-2	.	CATSTPSGTYGYTF	TGTGCCACCTCAACTCCGTCAGGGACCTATGGCTACACCTTC
.	TRBV5-1	TRBJ2-3	.	CASSLADRRGKSGRLGTDTQYF	TGCGCCAGCAGCTTGGCCGATCGTAGAGGTAAAAGCGGCAGGCTAGGCACAGATACGCAGTATTTT
TRBD2	TRBV7-2	TRBJ2-5	few	CASSLATSLETQYF	TGTGCCAGCAGCTTAGCGACTAGCTTAGAGACCCAGTACTTC
TRBD2	TRBV7-2	TRBJ2-3	once	CASRPLAGGRTDTQYF	TGTGCCAGCAGGCCACTAGCGGGGGGCCGCACAGATACGCAGTATTTT
TRBD1	TRBV24-1	TRBJ2-3	.	CATSSPGQGGTDTQYF	TGTGCCACCTCTTCCCCTGGACAGGGAGGCACAGATACGCAGTATTTT
.	TRBV5-1	TRBJ2-1	few	CASSFVGNGQFF	TGCGCCAGCAGCTTCGTCGGGAATGGGCAGTTCTTC
.	TRBV27	TRBJ2-3	.	CASSLKAGSTDTQYF	TGTGCCAGCAGTTTAAAGGCAGGGAGCACAGATACGCAGTATTTT
.	TRBV5-4	TRBJ2-6	.	CASSLGHFSGANVLTF	TGTGCCAGCAGCTTGGGACATTTCTCTGGGGCCAACGTCCTGACTTTC
.	TRBV25-1	TRBJ2-5	.	CASSAKQSSYQETQYF	TGTGCCAGCAGTGCGAAGCAGAGCTCGTACCAAGAGACCCAGTACTTC
TRBD1	TRBV15	TRBJ2-7	.	CATSMRTGISYEQYF	TGTGCCACCAGCATGCGGACAGGGATATCCTACGAGCAGTACTTC
TRBD2	TRBV10-3	TRBJ2-3	few	CAISDPGGRTDTQYF	TGTGCCATCAGTGACCCGGGAGGGAGAACAGATACGCAGTATTTT
.	TRBV6-1	TRBJ2-1	few	CASSLGSMMNEQFF	TGTGCCAGCAGTCTGGGTAGCATGATGAATGAGCAGTTCTTC
TRBD1	TRBV7-2	TRBJ1-6	.	CASSLGQGQGSPLHF	TGTGCCAGCAGCTTAGGACAGGGGCAGGGTTCACCCCTCCACTTT
.	TRBV2	TRBJ1-2	few	CASSEVGRGLSFYGYTF	TGTGCCAGCAGTGAAGTCGGCAGGGGACTCTCCTTTTATGGCTACACCTTC
TRBD2	TRBV12-3/TRBV12-4	TRBJ2-1	.	CASSFPLAGGFRTEQFF	TGTGCCAGCAGTTTCCCACTAGCGGGGGGGTTCCGGACTGAGCAGTTCTTC
.	TRBV15	TRBJ1-1	once	CATSRDPGGVEAFF	TGTGCCACCAGCAGAGACCCCGGGGGTGTCGAAGCTTTCTTT
.	TRBV3-1	TRBJ2-3	few	CASSQAANAADTQYF	TGTGCCAGCAGCCAAGCGGCAAATGCAGCAGATACGCAGTATTTT
.	TRBV19	TRBJ2-6	.	CASSISFAGANVLTF	TGTGCCAGTAGTATTTCGTTTGCTGGGGCCAACGTCCTGACTTTC
.	TRBV7-2	TRBJ2-3	.	CASSLKGVDTQYF	TGTGCCAGCAGTCTCAAAGGCGTGGATACGCAGTATTTT
TRBD2	TRBV6-6	TRBJ2-3	.	CASSYGLAGLTDTQYF	TGTGCCAGCAGTTACGGACTAGCGGGGTTAACAGATACGCAGTATTTT
TRBD2	TRBV24-1	TRBJ2-5	.	CATSAGREVENEQYF	TGTGCCACCAGTGCAGGGAGGGAGGTTGAGAATGAGCAGTACTTC
.	TRBV12-3/TRBV12-4	TRBJ1-2	.	CASRKGPYGYTF	TGTGCCAGCAGGAAAGGGCCCTATGGCTACACCTTC
.	TRBV20-1	TRBJ1-1	.	CSARRVSNTEAFF	TGCAGTGCTCGTCGGGTCAGTAACACTGAAGCTTTCTTT
TRBD1	TRBV6-6	TRBJ2-7	.	CASSPRQGAAYEQYF	TGTGCCAGCAGTCCCAGACAGGGCGCAGCATACGAGCAGTACTTC